The present entry profiles one T cell receptor (beta chain) with its context. The record originates from a study of blood T cell repertoires in COVID-19. The repertoire was sequenced with immunoSEQ multiplex PCR; TCRdb's copy has only in-frame clones and lacks some. The data hold about 180,000 clones, with roughly nine tenths observed a single time. Trimming took off 2 bases at V and 7 bases at J, with 9 bases between the two ends. The CDR3 spans 13 residues. The chain has TRBV12-3 or TRBV12-4 and TRBJ1-5; D perhaps matches TRBD1 (5 bases). The source is a man between 65 and 85 years old with active or convalescent COVID-19. Sequencing was carried out using peripheral blood. CDR3 in DNA: TGTGCCAGCAGTTTACAGGGAGGACAGCCCCAGCATTTT. Its protein is CASSLQGGQPQHF.